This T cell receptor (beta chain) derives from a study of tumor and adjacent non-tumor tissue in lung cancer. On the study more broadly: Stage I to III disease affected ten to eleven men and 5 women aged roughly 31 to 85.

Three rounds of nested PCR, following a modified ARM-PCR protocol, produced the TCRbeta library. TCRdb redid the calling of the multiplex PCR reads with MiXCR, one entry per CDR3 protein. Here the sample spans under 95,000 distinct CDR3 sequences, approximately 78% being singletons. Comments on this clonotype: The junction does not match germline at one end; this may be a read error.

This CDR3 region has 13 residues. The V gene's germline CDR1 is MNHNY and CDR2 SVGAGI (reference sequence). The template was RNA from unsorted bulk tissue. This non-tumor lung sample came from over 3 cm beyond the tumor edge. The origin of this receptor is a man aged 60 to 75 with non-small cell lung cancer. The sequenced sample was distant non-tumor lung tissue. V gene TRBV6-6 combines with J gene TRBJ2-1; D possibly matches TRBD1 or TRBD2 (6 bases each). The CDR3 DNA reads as TGTGCCAGCAGTTACTTGGAGGGACGGGGGCTTATATTC. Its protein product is CASSYLEGRGLIF.